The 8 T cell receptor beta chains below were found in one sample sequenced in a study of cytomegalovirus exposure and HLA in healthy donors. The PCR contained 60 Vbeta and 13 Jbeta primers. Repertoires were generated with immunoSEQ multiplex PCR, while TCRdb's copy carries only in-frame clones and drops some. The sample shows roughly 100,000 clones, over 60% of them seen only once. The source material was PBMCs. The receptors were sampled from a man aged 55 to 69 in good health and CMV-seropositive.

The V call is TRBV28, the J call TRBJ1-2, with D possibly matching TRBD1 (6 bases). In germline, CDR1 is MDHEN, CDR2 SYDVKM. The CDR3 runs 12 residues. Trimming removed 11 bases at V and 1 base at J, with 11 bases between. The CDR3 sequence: CASTDSNYGYTF. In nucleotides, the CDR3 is TGTGCCTCCACGGACAGTAACTATGGCTACACCTTC.

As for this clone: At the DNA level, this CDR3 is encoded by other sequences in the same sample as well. The CDR3 DNA reads as TGTGCCAGCAGCTTATTGGGGGGGGTGTCCTACGAGCAGTACTTC. This codes for CASSLLGGVSYEQYF. The J gene is TRBJ2-7, the V gene TRBV11-2; 7 nucleotides line up with TRBD2. There are 15 residues in the CDR3. In germline, CDR1 is SGHAT, CDR2 FQNNGV. Trimming cost V 2 bases and J 1 base; bases outside gene matches: 5.

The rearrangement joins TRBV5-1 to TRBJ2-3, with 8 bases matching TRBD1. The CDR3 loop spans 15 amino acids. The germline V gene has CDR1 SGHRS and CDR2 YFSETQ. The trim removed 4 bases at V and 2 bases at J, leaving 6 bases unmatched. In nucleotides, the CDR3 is TGCGCCAGCAGCCCCGGGACAGGACCCACAGATACGCAGTATTTT. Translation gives CASSPGTGPTDTQYF.

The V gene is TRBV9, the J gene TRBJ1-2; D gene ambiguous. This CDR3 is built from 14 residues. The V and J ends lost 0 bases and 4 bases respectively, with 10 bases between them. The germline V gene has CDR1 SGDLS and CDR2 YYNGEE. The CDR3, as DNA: TGTGCCAGCAGCGTAGAGAGGGAGGCCTATGGCTACACCTTC. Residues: CASSVEREAYGYTF.

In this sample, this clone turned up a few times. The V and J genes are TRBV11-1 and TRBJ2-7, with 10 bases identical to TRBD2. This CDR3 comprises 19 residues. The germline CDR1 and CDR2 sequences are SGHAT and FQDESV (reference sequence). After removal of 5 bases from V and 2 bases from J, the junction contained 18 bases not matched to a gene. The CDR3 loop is CASSLRSRGSSGGAYEQYF. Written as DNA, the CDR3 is TGTGCCAGCAGCCTGCGGTCCAGGGGGAGCAGCGGGGGGGCCTACGAGCAGTACTTC. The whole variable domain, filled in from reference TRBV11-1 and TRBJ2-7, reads EAEVAQSPRYKITEKSQAVAFWCDPISGHATLYWYRQILGQGPELLVQFQDESVVDDSQLPKDRFSAERLKGVDSTLKIQPAELGDSAMYLCASSLRSRGSSGGAYEQYFGPGTRLTVT.

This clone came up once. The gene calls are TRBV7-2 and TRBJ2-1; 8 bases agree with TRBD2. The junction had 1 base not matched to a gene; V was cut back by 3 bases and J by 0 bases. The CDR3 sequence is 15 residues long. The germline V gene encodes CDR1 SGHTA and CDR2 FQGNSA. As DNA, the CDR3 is TGTGCCAGCAGCTTCGGGGGGGTCTCCTACAATGAGCAGTTCTTC. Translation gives CASSFGGVSYNEQFF. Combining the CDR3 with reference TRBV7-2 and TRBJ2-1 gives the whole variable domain GAGVSQSPSNKVTEKGKDVELRCDPISGHTALYWYRQSLGQGLEFLIYFQGNSAPDKSGLPSDRFSAERTGGSVSTLTIQRTQQEDSAVYLCASSFGGVSYNEQFFGPGTRLTVL.

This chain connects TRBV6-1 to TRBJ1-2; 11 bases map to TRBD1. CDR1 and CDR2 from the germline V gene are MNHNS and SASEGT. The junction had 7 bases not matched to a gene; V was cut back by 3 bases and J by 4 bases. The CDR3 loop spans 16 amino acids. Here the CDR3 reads CASSEDRGPWSYGYTF. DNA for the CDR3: TGTGCCAGCAGTGAGGACAGGGGGCCGTGGAGCTATGGCTACACCTTC.

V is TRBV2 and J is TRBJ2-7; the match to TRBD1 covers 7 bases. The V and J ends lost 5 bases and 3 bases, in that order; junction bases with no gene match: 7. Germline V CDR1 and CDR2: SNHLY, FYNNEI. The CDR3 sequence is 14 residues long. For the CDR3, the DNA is TGTGCCAGCAGTTCCGGGACAGCAAGCTACGAGCAGTACTTC. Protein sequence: CASSSGTASYEQYF.